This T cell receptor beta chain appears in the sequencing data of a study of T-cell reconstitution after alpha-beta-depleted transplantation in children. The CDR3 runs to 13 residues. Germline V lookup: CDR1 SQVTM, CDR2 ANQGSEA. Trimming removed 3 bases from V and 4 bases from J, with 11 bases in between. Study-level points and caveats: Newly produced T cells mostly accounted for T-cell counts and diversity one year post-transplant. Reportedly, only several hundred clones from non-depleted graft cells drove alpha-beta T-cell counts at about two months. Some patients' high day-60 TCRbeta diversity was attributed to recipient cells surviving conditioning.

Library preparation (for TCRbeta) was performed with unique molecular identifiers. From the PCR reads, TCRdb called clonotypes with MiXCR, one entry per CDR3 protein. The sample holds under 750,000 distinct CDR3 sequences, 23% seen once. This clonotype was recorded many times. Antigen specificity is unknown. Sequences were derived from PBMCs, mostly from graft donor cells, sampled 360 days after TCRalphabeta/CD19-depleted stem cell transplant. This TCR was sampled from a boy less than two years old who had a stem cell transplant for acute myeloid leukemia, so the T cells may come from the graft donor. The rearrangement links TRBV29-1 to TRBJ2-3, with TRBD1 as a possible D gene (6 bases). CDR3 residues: CSVEGAGADTQYF. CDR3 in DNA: TGCAGCGTTGAGGGGGCCGGAGCAGATACGCAGTATTTT.